A selection of T cell receptor beta chains follows, all from one sample in a study of T-cell memory formation after mild COVID-19. TCRdb re-analysed the 5' RACE reads in MiXCR, keeping a single row per CDR3 protein. The sample lists 30,000 to 45,000 distinct CDR3 sequences; about 10% were seen once. Material for sequencing was PBMCs or a T cell subset sorted from them (not recorded which). Receptor source: a man younger than 30 who had mild COVID-19 (a few samples of this study predate the infection). Cell type and time point are not known. The CDR3 runs from the conserved cysteine through the conserved F or W.

>TRBV7-7|TRBJ2-1
CASSSSSGGNEQFF
>TRBV24-1|TRBJ2-5
CATSDSVIQETQYF
>TRBV7-2|TRBJ2-7
CASSLALGSSYEQYF
>TRBV28|TRBJ2-7
CASSLVAGEQYF
>TRBV12-3/TRBV12-4|TRBJ2-1
CASSTGLAVYNEQFF
>TRBV6-2/TRBV6-3|TRBJ1-3
CASSSGAGNTIYF
>TRBV7-9|TRBJ1-6
CASSLRDSSSPLHF
>TRBV29-1|TRBJ1-1
CSVEIGMENTEAFF
>TRBV3-1|TRBJ2-3
CASSQAGGPADTQYF
>TRBV5-1|TRBJ2-3
CASSYGQGGADTQYF
>TRBV20-1|TRBJ1-1
CSGRDGGQWTEAFF
>TRBV5-1|TRBJ2-3
CASSLALGGGTDTQYF
>TRBV20-1|TRBJ1-2
CSAWTLREGYTF
>TRBV6-5|TRBJ2-7
CASRRDRGYEQYF
>TRBV27|TRBJ2-1
CASTGGIIGQGAHNEQFF
>TRBV9|TRBJ1-1
CASSLTGGDMNTEAFF
>TRBV28|TRBJ1-6
CASSPRGSYNSPLHF
>TRBV2|TRBJ1-5
CASSFSSNRGNQPQHF
>TRBV4-2|TRBJ2-3
CASSQPDYSDTQYF
>TRBV19|TRBJ2-3
CASKGSLRSTDTQYF
>TRBV7-2|TRBJ2-2
CASSRGPGNTGELFF
>TRBV6-1|TRBJ2-7
CASSELGSYEQYF
>TRBV6-4|TRBJ2-3
CASSDGTGGADTQYF
>TRBV21-1|TRBJ2-3
CASSKVHSSPPDTQYF
>TRBV4-2|TRBJ2-7
CASSQDGTGTLTFYEQYF
>TRBV27|TRBJ2-7
CASSLGMFYEQYF
>TRBV6-6|TRBJ2-3
CASSYEYGADTQYF
>TRBV5-6|TRBJ1-1
CASSLERGTEAFF